This note documents a single T cell receptor (beta chain) sequence. The data derive from a study of blood T cell repertoires in COVID-19. Study context: Sites in the United States, Italy and Spain provided acute and convalescent COVID-19 samples. From T cells, B-cell-depleted T cells, or PBMCs came the material, which was cDNA or gDNA.

J was trimmed by 1 base and V by 6 bases; bases with no gene match: 8. This CDR3 has 15 residues. CDR1 is SGHVS, CDR2 FQNEAQ, per germline. Original processing methods: Reference gene primer amplification in the assay estimated nucleated cell counts. Sequenced by immunoSEQ multiplex PCR; TCRdb stores in-frame clones only, minus some. That table gives V, J and clone size, and the DNA gave D and trimming. Among roughly 280,000 clones listed, 80% to 85% were seen once. The chain has TRBV7-8 and TRBJ1-1, with TRBD1 matching 7 bases. Input material: peripheral blood. The sequence came from a man aged 55 to 70 with acute or convalescent COVID-19. Here the CDR3 reads CASRLLTGANTEAFF. CDR3 DNA: TGTGCCAGCAGACTCTTAACAGGGGCGAACACTGAAGCTTTCTTT.